This entry lists 17 T cell receptor beta chains sequenced from one sample in a study of regulatory T cells in long-lasting Graves disease (dated by TCRdb to about 2021). The library was generated by multiplex PCR. These reads were obtained on an Illumina HiSeq 4000. CDR3 regions were amplified by Arm-PCR with iRepertoire HTBI primers to construct TCR beta libraries. The public reads were reanalyzed by TCRdb: fastp trimming at Q25, MiXCR alignment, in-frame beta chains only. Records with the same CDR3 protein are collapsed into one entry carrying the most frequent genes and DNA. This sample is represented by fewer than 450,000 distinct CDR3 sequences; roughly 20% of them were singletons. The top ten constitute around 20% of the sample. The time point label, read with the paper, signifies: persistent/refractory GD, antithyroid drugs over 5 years with positive TRAb. For both TCR sequencing and RNA sequencing, RNA was extracted from PBMCs in TRIzol.

The sequenced sample was peripheral blood mononuclear cells (PBMCs), obtained when the disease was refractory, from a patient treated with antithyroid drugs. The source is a female donor with Graves disease.

This clonotype was detected many times. The chain combines TRBV12-3 or TRBV12-4 with TRBJ2-7; TRBD2 matches at 9 bases. The trim removed 5 bases at V and 1 base at J, leaving 6 bases unmatched. The CDR3 runs to 15 residues. CDR3 protein: CASSDLAGKSYEQYF. DNA of the CDR3: TGTGCCAGCAGTGATCTAGCGGGAAAGTCCTACGAGCAGTACTTC.

The CDR3 region is CAISEYVTGEQYF. CDR3 DNA sequence: TGTGCCATCAGTGAGTACGTGACAGGTGAGCAGTACTTC. The V and J genes are TRBV10-3 and TRBJ2-7; maybe TRBD1 (6 bases). Trimming removed 1 base from V and 7 bases from J, with 11 bases in between. Germline V CDR1 and CDR2: ENHRY, SYGVKD. CDR3 length: 13 residues.

In its sample, this clonotype was seen many times. The rearrangement joins TRBV28 to TRBJ2-7; D not resolved. This CDR3 is built from 15 residues. Germline V gene sequence: CDR1 MDHEN, CDR2 SYDVKM. V was clipped by 4 bases and J by 2 bases, with 15 bases between them. Written as DNA, the CDR3 is TGTGCCAGCAGTTCCCAGCTCCGCTTACCCTACGAGCAGTACTTC. It codes for CASSSQLRLPYEQYF. Complete variable domain (other parts from reference TRBV28 and TRBJ2-7): DVKVTQSSRYLVKRTGEKVFLECVQDMDHENMFWYRQDPGLGLRLIYFSYDVKMKEKGDIPEGYSVSREKKERFSLILESASTNQTSMYLCASSSQLRLPYEQYFGPGTRLTVT.

This clonotype was seen many times. The rearrangement uses TRBV2 and TRBJ1-2; D remains ambiguous. Germline CDR1 is SNHLY and CDR2 is FYNNEI. The CDR3 covers 17 residues. The V end was cut by 3 bases, the J end by 4 bases, with 21 bases between. CDR3 protein: CASSDGVRGHSSYGYTF. The CDR3 DNA follows: TGTGCCAGCAGTGATGGGGTTCGGGGTCATAGTAGCTATGGCTACACCTTC.

This clonotype showed up many times. The rearrangement links TRBV24-1 to TRBJ1-4; D remains unclear. This CDR3 comprises 15 residues. Deletions cut 4 bases from V and 6 bases from J, with 14 bases between. The germline V gene encodes CDR1 KGHDR and CDR2 SFDVKD. DNA for the CDR3: TGTGCCACCAGTGACCCTCACGGGAATGATGAAAAACTGTTTTTT. Translated, it gives CATSDPHGNDEKLFF.

CDR3 sequence: CATASGPSSYEQYF. As DNA, the CDR3 is TGTGCCACCGCCTCGGGACCCAGCTCCTACGAGCAGTACTTC. The chain has TRBV6-2 or TRBV6-3 and TRBJ2-7; D might be TRBD1 or TRBD2, each matching 5 bases. V was clipped by 10 bases and J by 0 bases, with 16 bases between them. This CDR3 is built from 14 residues. Germline V gives CDR1 MNHEY, CDR2 SVGEGT.

The V gene is TRBV4-1, the J gene TRBJ1-5, with a weak D call TRBD1 (5 bases). Trimming stripped 0 bases from V and 2 bases from J, with 8 bases between. Looked up from germline, CDR1 is MGHRA and CDR2 is YSYEKL. The CDR3 spans 15 residues. In nucleotides, the CDR3 is TGCGCCAGCAGCCAAGATTGGGACCGCAATCAGCCCCAGCATTTT. Residues: CASSQDWDRNQPQHF.

V gene TRBV12-3 or TRBV12-4 combines with J gene TRBJ2-5; 11 bases line up with TRBD2. Trimming took 8 bases from V and 2 from J; bases not matched to a gene: 10. This CDR3 spans 16 amino acids. Here the CDR3 DNA reads TGTGCCAGCCGCCGGGGGGGACTAGCGGCACAAGAGACCCAGTACTTC. Translation: CASRRGGLAAQETQYF.

This clonotype was detected many times. CDR3 sequence: CASSYFDRTEAFF. The CDR3 DNA is TGTGCCAGCAGTTACTTCGACAGGACTGAAGCTTTCTTT. The rearrangement links TRBV6-5 to TRBJ1-1, with TRBD1 as a possible D gene (6 bases). This CDR3 spans 13 amino acids. The germline gives CDR1 MNHEY, CDR2 SVGAGI. Trimming cost V 1 base and J 5 bases, with 8 bases left between them.

V gene TRBV7-2 combines with J gene TRBJ2-7; D possibly matches TRBD1 or TRBD2 (5 bases each). The germline CDR1 and CDR2 sequences are SGHTA and FQGNSA. Trimming removed 5 bases at V and 0 bases at J, with 11 bases between. The CDR3 runs 14 residues. Here the CDR3 DNA reads TGTGCCAGCAGCGCCCGGGGCAGCTCCTACGAGCAGTACTTC. Translated: CASSARGSSYEQYF. Full variable domain (remainder filled in from reference TRBV7-2 and TRBJ2-7): GAGVSQSPSNKVTEKGKDVELRCDPISGHTALYWYRQSLGQGLEFLIYFQGNSAPDKSGLPSDRFSAERTGGSVSTLTIQRTQQEDSAVYLCASSARGSSYEQYFGPGTRLTVT.

This clonotype was recorded a few times. V and J are TRBV11-2 and TRBJ1-1, with TRBD1 matching 7 bases. CDR1 and CDR2 (germline): SGHAT, FQNNGV. Trimming took 2 bases from V and 0 from J; bases not matched to a gene: 6. CDR3 length: 16 residues. The CDR3 region has the DNA TGTGCCAGCAGCTTACTCGGACAGGCCTTGAACACTGAAGCTTTCTTT. It specifies CASSLLGQALNTEAFF.

The chain combines TRBV29-1 with TRBJ2-7, with D uncertain. This CDR3 has 15 residues. CDR1 is SQVTM and CDR2 is ANQGSEA in the germline V gene. The germline V and J ends were trimmed by 1 base and 5 bases, with 18 bases remaining between them. CDR3 sequence reads: CSVEVVSTVKDEQYF. In DNA, the CDR3 is TGCAGCGTTGAAGTAGTTTCAACAGTTAAGGACGAGCAGTACTTC.

This chain joins TRBV3-1 and TRBJ2-7; either TRBD1 or TRBD2 may supply D (6 bases each). The length of the CDR3 is 16 residues. Germline V gene data show CDR1 as LGHDT and CDR2 as YNNKEL (reference sequence). The germline V and J ends were trimmed by 1 base and 4 bases, with 17 bases remaining between them. The CDR3 is CASSQAPSGAGYEQYF. Written as DNA, the CDR3 is TGTGCCAGCAGCCAAGCCCCTTCGGGGGCTGGTTACGAGCAGTACTTC.

This clonotype was detected many times. The chain has TRBV7-2 and TRBJ2-5; D is uncertain. Germline assignment: CDR1 SGHTA and CDR2 FQGNSA. The CDR3 sequence is 14 residues long. The germline V and J ends were trimmed by 4 bases and 7 bases, with 16 bases remaining between them. For the CDR3, the DNA is TGTGCCAGCAGCTCTTACTTAACCGGTGGGACCCAGTACTTC. Protein: CASSSYLTGGTQYF.

This clonotype was seen repeatedly, ten times or more. The chain uses TRBV6-5 and TRBJ2-2, with 10 bases lining up with TRBD2. The CDR3 runs to 16 residues. Germline assignment: CDR1 MNHEY and CDR2 SVGAGI. With V trimmed by 3 bases and J by 3 bases, 4 bases remained unmatched. CDR3 sequence reads: CASSYRTSGHTGELFF. Written as DNA, the CDR3 is TGTGCCAGCAGTTATAGGACTAGCGGCCACACCGGGGAGCTGTTTTTT.

The chain carries TRBV5-4 and TRBJ2-5, with 7 bases that match TRBD1. With V trimmed by 0 bases and J by 2 bases, 10 bases remained unmatched. The CDR3 is 17 amino acids. Germline V CDR1 and CDR2: SGHNT, YYREEE (reference sequence). CDR3 coding DNA: TGTGCCAGCAGCTTGGGGGATGAACCGGGACAGCAAGAGACCCAGTACTTC. Its protein product is CASSLGDEPGQQETQYF.

This clonotype was seen repeatedly, ten times or more. V gene TRBV12-3 or TRBV12-4 combines with J gene TRBJ1-1; D unclear. The CDR3 consists of 14 residues. Trimming left V 5 bases short and J 0 bases short, with 10 bases between. The CDR3 loop reads CASSPSAMNTEAFF. Here the CDR3 DNA reads TGTGCCAGCAGTCCCTCGGCCATGAACACTGAAGCTTTCTTT.